Given below is one T cell receptor (beta chain) in context. This clone came up a few times. Its cognate antigen has yet to be identified. No per-base quality is available; no much larger clone lies one base away. These data are taken from a study of blood T cell repertoires in COVID-19 (dated by TCRdb to about 2020). With respect to the entire study: Samples from collaborators originated in the United States, Italy and Spain and spanned both the acute and convalescent phases of COVID-19. The prospective study material was composed of cDNA or gDNA derived from T cells, B-cell-depleted T cells, or PBMCs. The dataset comprised deeply sampled blood TCRbeta repertoires from subjects exposed to, actively infected with, or recovered from COVID-19. A freely available public database, intended as a resource for researchers studying the immune response to SARS-CoV-2, is where the repertoires were released. Samples were obtained from the ongoing ImmuneRACE study (first 160 participants) and from 1,254 subjects provided by 6 global collaborators. The sample metadata nearly always contained a de-identified subject ID, COVID-19 status, age in years and sex. Where available, HLA class I and class II types were taken from metadata supplied by the sample provider and were not determined by assay-based typing. The paper as a whole reports these results and caveats: How much clinical and demographic metadata was included differed by source and by participant, and the metadata was provided uncurated.

TCRbeta CDR3 regions were amplified from genomic DNA by means of the immunoSEQ Assay, a bias-controlled multiplex PCR. The authors processed their data as follows. The number of nucleated cells in each sample was estimated from the amplification of reference gene primers within the assay. Sequence reads were collapsed and filtered to measure the absolute abundance of every unique TCRbeta CDR3 rearrangement. For each sample, productive Simpson clonality was calculated by taking the square root of Simpson's diversity index across productive rearrangements. In its TCRdb copy, this immuneACCESS table keeps in-frame sequences only and misses some clones. Where compared with another copy, unresolved V genes explain less than half of these, and the others have no known cause. V, J and clone size derive from that table, while D and trimming were established from the DNA sequence. For this sample there are 140,000 to 150,000 clones; 78% appear just once. The ten largest clonotypes hold 6% of the sample.

Enrolling through a virtual design, the prospective study's participants ranged in age from about 18 to 100 years and lived across roughly 23 United States geographic areas. Cohort assignment in the prospective study relied on participant-reported clinical history from a screening survey and a study questionnaire. ImmuneRACE Cohort 3 recovered participants were defined by two consecutive negative NP/OP PCR tests, healthcare professional clearance, or symptom resolution. In the prospective study, mobile phlebotomists collected whole blood, serum and a nasopharyngeal or oropharyngeal swab from each participant. Over an approximately 2-month period, participants in the prospective study had the option of providing additional blood draws and questionnaires. Before DNA extraction, blood samples from the prospective study were shipped at room temperature or frozen. The germline V end is reduced by 2 bases and the J end by 4 bases; junction bases left unmatched: 4. The germline V gene gives CDR1 as SGHRS and CDR2 as YFSETQ. The CDR3 covers 16 residues, taking in both the cysteine and the phenylalanine. The read is trimmed to its CDR3 DNA, 48 bases read in frame from base 1.

The source of this sequence is a woman between 50 and 59 years old who had recovered from COVID-19. The sample taken for sequencing was PBMCs or T cells enriched from blood (not recorded which). The chain couples TRBV5-1 to TRBJ2-1; 12 bases in between match TRBD2. CDR3 protein: CASSLTSGGTYNEQFF. The DNA sequence is TGCGCCAGCAGCTTAACTAGCGGGGGGACATACAATGAGCAGTTCTTC.